The rows below give T cell receptor beta chains drawn from one sample of a study of T cells after yellow fever vaccination. TCRdb recomputed calls from the 5' RACE reads with MiXCR, one row per CDR3 protein. This sample yields some 600,000 distinct CDR3 sequences, of which 17% are seen a single time; roughly 17% belongs to the top ten. The sample in question was PBMCs, obtained about 5 days after the first yellow fever vaccination. The origin of the receptors is a man aged 18 to 29 who received the YFV17D yellow fever vaccine. The CDR3 runs from the conserved cysteine through the conserved F or W. Fields, in order: D gene, clone size, V gene, CDR3 length, J gene, CDR3 protein, CDR3 DNA. The D gene is left open where the match is weak. Only part of the rows carry a size: once, few, many, or a class if the clone is expanded.

D gene: NA; clone size: many; V gene: TRBV6-5; CDR3 length: 14; J gene: TRBJ1-1; CDR3 protein: CASSSIGRNTEAFF; CDR3 DNA: TGTGCCAGCAGTTCGATAGGGAGGAACACTGAAGCTTTCTTT
D gene: TRBD1; clone size: NA; V gene: TRBV7-6; CDR3 length: 16; J gene: TRBJ1-2; CDR3 protein: CASSLGWDRGASGYTF; CDR3 DNA: TGTGCCAGCAGCTTAGGGTGGGACAGGGGGGCCTCTGGCTACACCTTC
D gene: NA; clone size: NA; V gene: TRBV5-1; CDR3 length: 15; J gene: TRBJ1-1; CDR3 protein: CASSSAGDRKTEAFF; CDR3 DNA: TGCGCCAGCAGCTCGGCGGGAGACAGGAAGACTGAAGCTTTCTTT
D gene: NA; clone size: NA; V gene: TRBV4-3; CDR3 length: 16; J gene: TRBJ2-5; CDR3 protein: CASSHSPGSDFETQYF; CDR3 DNA: TGCGCCAGCAGCCACAGCCCCGGCTCTGACTTTGAGACCCAGTACTTC
D gene: NA; clone size: NA; V gene: TRBV5-1; CDR3 length: 16; J gene: TRBJ2-7; CDR3 protein: CASSLNQGPISYEQYF; CDR3 DNA: TGCGCCAGCAGCTTGAACCAGGGACCTATTAGCTACGAGCAGTACTTC
D gene: TRBD2; clone size: NA; V gene: TRBV6-2/TRBV6-3; CDR3 length: 16; J gene: TRBJ2-2; CDR3 protein: CASRYLAGGPTGELFF; CDR3 DNA: TGTGCCAGCAGATACCTAGCGGGGGGGCCAACCGGGGAGCTGTTTTTT
D gene: NA; clone size: few; V gene: TRBV4-3; CDR3 length: 14; J gene: TRBJ2-1; CDR3 protein: CASSQDSLAKQQFF; CDR3 DNA: TGCGCCAGCAGCCAAGATAGCCTAGCAAAGCAGCAGTTCTTC
D gene: TRBD2; clone size: NA; V gene: TRBV12-3/TRBV12-4; CDR3 length: 15; J gene: TRBJ2-2; CDR3 protein: CASSPTSGDDGELFF; CDR3 DNA: TGTGCCAGCAGTCCGACTAGCGGGGACGACGGGGAGCTGTTTTTT
D gene: NA; clone size: NA; V gene: TRBV4-3; CDR3 length: 14; J gene: TRBJ1-5; CDR3 protein: CASSQDLHRDPQHF; CDR3 DNA: TGCGCCAGCAGCCAAGATTTACACCGGGACCCCCAGCATTTT
D gene: TRBD2; clone size: NA; V gene: TRBV5-3; CDR3 length: 14; J gene: TRBJ2-3; CDR3 protein: CAMSPGGGLDAQYF; CDR3 DNA: TGTGCCATGAGCCCTGGGGGGGGGTTAGATGCGCAGTATTTT
D gene: TRBD1; clone size: few; V gene: TRBV20-1; CDR3 length: 13; J gene: TRBJ2-1; CDR3 protein: CSGGGSSYNEQFF; CDR3 DNA: TGCAGTGGAGGGGGCAGCTCCTACAATGAGCAGTTCTTC
D gene: NA; clone size: NA; V gene: TRBV20-1; CDR3 length: 15; J gene: TRBJ2-2; CDR3 protein: CSARWGARDTGELFF; CDR3 DNA: TGCAGTGCTAGATGGGGAGCTAGGGACACCGGGGAGCTGTTTTTT
D gene: NA; clone size: few; V gene: TRBV30; CDR3 length: 13; J gene: TRBJ2-7; CDR3 protein: CAWSVHVSYEQYF; CDR3 DNA: TGTGCCTGGAGTGTACATGTGAGCTACGAGCAGTACTTC
D gene: NA; clone size: few; V gene: TRBV4-1; CDR3 length: 19; J gene: TRBJ1-5; CDR3 protein: CASSQAPLGGRRSNQPQHF; CDR3 DNA: TGCGCCAGCAGCCAAGCACCCCTAGGGGGGCGAAGGAGCAATCAGCCCCAGCATTTT
D gene: NA; clone size: NA; V gene: TRBV5-1; CDR3 length: 12; J gene: TRBJ2-7; CDR3 protein: CASSPTAGWPYF; CDR3 DNA: TGCGCCAGCAGCCCAACCGCGGGGTGGCCGTACTTC
D gene: NA; clone size: NA; V gene: TRBV7-2; CDR3 length: 15; J gene: TRBJ2-3; CDR3 protein: CASSLPLGTIDTQYF; CDR3 DNA: TGTGCCAGCAGCTTACCGCTTGGCACTATAGATACGCAGTATTTT
D gene: TRBD1; clone size: NA; V gene: TRBV19; CDR3 length: 17; J gene: TRBJ2-7; CDR3 protein: CTSSMGVPGQGAYEQYF; CDR3 DNA: TGTACCAGTAGTATGGGGGTCCCCGGACAGGGGGCTTACGAGCAGTACTTC
D gene: TRBD1; clone size: NA; V gene: TRBV18; CDR3 length: 13; J gene: TRBJ1-1; CDR3 protein: CASSQDRATEAFF; CDR3 DNA: TGTGCCAGCTCCCAGGACAGGGCTACTGAAGCTTTCTTT
D gene: NA; clone size: few; V gene: TRBV30; CDR3 length: 14; J gene: TRBJ2-3; CDR3 protein: CAWSAGRGADTQYF; CDR3 DNA: TGTGCCTGGAGTGCGGGGCGTGGGGCAGATACGCAGTATTTT
D gene: TRBD1; clone size: NA; V gene: TRBV2; CDR3 length: 15; J gene: TRBJ1-4; CDR3 protein: CASRAGGSQYEKLFF; CDR3 DNA: TGTGCCAGCAGAGCAGGGGGCTCCCAGTATGAAAAACTGTTTTTT